This passage covers 4 T cell receptor beta chains from one sample sequenced in a study of cytomegalovirus exposure and HLA in healthy donors. Sequencing used immunoSEQ multiplex PCR; TCRdb keeps in-frame clones, though not all of them. The table includes roughly 120,000 clones, nearly 90% detected once. The sequenced sample consisted of PBMCs. The receptors stem from a young man in good health and CMV-seronegative.

The chain couples TRBV19 to TRBJ2-4; TRBD1 is a possible D gene (5 bases). The CDR3 has 13 residues. Trimming took 10 bases from V and 0 from J, leaving 10 bases between them. CDR1 is LNHDA, CDR2 SQIVND, per germline (reference sequence). The CDR3: CANRQLAKNIQYF. The DNA for the CDR3 is TGTGCCAACAGACAGTTAGCCAAAAACATTCAGTACTTC. Supplemented by reference TRBV19 and TRBJ2-4, the full variable domain reads DGGITQSPKYLFRKEGQNVTLSCEQNLNHDAMYWYRQDPGQGLRLIYYSQIVNDFQKGDIAEGYSVSREKKESFPLTVTSAQKNPTAFYLCANRQLAKNIQYFGAGTRLSVL.

This chain joins TRBV11-2 and TRBJ2-5; 10 nucleotides agree with TRBD2. The CDR3 runs 18 residues. Germline CDR1 and CDR2: SGHAT and FQNNGV. Unmatched junction bases numbered 13, after V lost 5 bases and J lost 1 base. The CDR3 region is CASSPPSPLAGFQETQYF. The CDR3 DNA sequence: TGTGCCAGCAGCCCGCCCTCCCCACTAGCGGGGTTCCAAGAGACCCAGTACTTC.

CDR3 in DNA: TGTGCCAGCAGCCAACAGGGAGGGGAGACCCAGTACTTC. Translating it yields CASSQQGGETQYF. The rearrangement uses TRBV7-2 and TRBJ2-5, with D possibly TRBD2 on 7 matching bases. CDR1 SGHTA and CDR2 FQGNSA come from the germline V gene. This CDR3 region has 13 residues. V gave up 5 bases and J gave up 5 bases, with 12 bases separating them.

V and J are TRBV29-1 and TRBJ2-3; weak D call: TRBD1 (7 bases). Germline CDR1 reads SQVTM; CDR2 reads ANQGSEA. CDR3 size: 13 residues. Trimming stripped 7 bases from V and 3 bases from J, with 14 bases between. CDR3 amino acids: CSGQGGKTDTQYF. The CDR3 coding sequence is TGCAGCGGTCAGGGGGGAAAAACAGATACGCAGTATTTT.